Given below is one TCR beta chain in context. Original processing methods: Reference gene primer amplification gave estimated nucleated cell counts. The assay was immunoSEQ multiplex PCR, and TCRdb's table has in-frame clones only and misses some. Clone size and the V and J calls come from that table; the DNA yielded D and trimming. The table records about 81,000 clones, about 96% of them present only once. This sample stems from a study of blood T cell repertoires in COVID-19. In the study overall: Acute and convalescent COVID-19 samples came from the United States, Italy and Spain. T cells, B-cell-depleted T cells, or PBMCs provided the cDNA or gDNA that served as material.

Germline lookup yields CDR1 MNHNY and CDR2 SVGAGI (reference sequence). V lost 4 bases and J lost 3; bases outside the gene matches: 0. The CDR3 contains 13 residues. The TCR originated in a human donor with active COVID-19. The donor label of this sample is uncertain. The chain links TRBV6-6 to TRBJ2-1; 7 bases match TRBD2. Specimen: peripheral blood. The CDR3 coding sequence is TGTGCCAGCAGTTGGGAGGGCTACAATGAGCAGTTCTTC. Translated: CASSWEGYNEQFF.